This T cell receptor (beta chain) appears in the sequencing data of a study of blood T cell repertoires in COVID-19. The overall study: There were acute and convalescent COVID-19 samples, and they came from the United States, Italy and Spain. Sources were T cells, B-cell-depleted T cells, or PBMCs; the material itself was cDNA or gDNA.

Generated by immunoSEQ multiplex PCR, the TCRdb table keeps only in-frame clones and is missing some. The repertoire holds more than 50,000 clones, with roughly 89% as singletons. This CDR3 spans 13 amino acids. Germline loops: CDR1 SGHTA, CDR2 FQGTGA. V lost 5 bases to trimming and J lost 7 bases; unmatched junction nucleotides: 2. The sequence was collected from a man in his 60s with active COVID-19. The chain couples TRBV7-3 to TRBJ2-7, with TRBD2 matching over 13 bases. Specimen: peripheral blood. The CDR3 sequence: CASSQGLAGEQYF. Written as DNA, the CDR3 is TGTGCCAGCAGCCAGGGACTAGCGGGAGAGCAGTACTTC.